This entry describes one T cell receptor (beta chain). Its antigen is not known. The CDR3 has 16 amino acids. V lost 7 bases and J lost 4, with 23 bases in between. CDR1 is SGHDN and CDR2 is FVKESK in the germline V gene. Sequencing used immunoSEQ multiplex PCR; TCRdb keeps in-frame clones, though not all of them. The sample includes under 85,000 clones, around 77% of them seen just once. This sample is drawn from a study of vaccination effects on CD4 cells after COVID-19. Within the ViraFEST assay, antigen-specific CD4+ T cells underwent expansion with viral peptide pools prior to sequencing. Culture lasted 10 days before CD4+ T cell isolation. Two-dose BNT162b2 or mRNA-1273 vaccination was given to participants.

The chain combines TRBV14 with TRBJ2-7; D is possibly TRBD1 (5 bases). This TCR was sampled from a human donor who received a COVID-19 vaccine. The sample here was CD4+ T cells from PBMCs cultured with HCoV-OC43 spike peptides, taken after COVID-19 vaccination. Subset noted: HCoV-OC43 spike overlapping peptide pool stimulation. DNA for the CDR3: TGTGCCAGCAAACCTTTTGGGGCCCCACTGTTATACGAGCAGTACGTC. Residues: CASKPFGAPLLYEQYV.